The 17 T cell receptor beta chains presented below share a single source sample, sequenced in a study of neurological immune-mediated disorders. TCRdb processed the 5' RACE reads anew with MiXCR; each CDR3 protein has one entry. There are over 65,000 distinct CDR3 sequences in the sample; about 2.5% occur only once, and about 1% lies in the top ten. Input material: PBMCs. The receptors shown here come from a woman in her 30s with multiple sclerosis.

This clonotype was found many times. This chain joins TRBV7-9 and TRBJ2-7, with 7 bases lining up with TRBD2. CDR3 size: 15 residues. Germline CDR1 is SEHNR and CDR2 is FQNEAQ (reference sequence). V was pared by 5 bases and J by 5 bases, with 12 bases of the junction left unmatched. The CDR3 loop is CASSGSMDRGDEQYF. DNA for the CDR3: TGTGCCAGCAGCGGATCTATGGACCGGGGGGACGAGCAGTACTTC.

In this sample, this clonotype turned up many times. The chain links TRBV20-1 to TRBJ1-5, with D possibly matching TRBD1 (6 bases). V was clipped by 6 bases and J by 4 bases, with 16 bases between them. The CDR3 is made up of 14 amino acids. The germline gives CDR1 DFQATT, CDR2 SNEGSKA (reference sequence). The CDR3, as DNA: TGCAGTGCACTGCAGGGGAAGGAAAATCAGCCCCAGCATTTT. The encoded protein is CSALQGKENQPQHF.

This clonotype has ten or more counts. J is TRBJ2-3 and V is TRBV6-6; TRBD2 is a possible D gene (5 bases). The CDR3 is made up of 18 amino acids. Germline CDR1 MNHNY, CDR2 SVGAGI (reference sequence). Deletions cut 2 bases from V and 1 base from J, with 19 bases between. The CDR3 DNA reads as TGTGCCAGCAGTTACAGGGCGGGCGGCCCCAACGGCACAGATACGCAGTATTTT. Translating gives CASSYRAGGPNGTDTQYF.

This clonotype was counted many times. This chain links TRBV20-1 with TRBJ2-1; TRBD2 aligns across 9 bases. There are 14 residues in the CDR3. The germline CDR1 and CDR2 sequences are DFQATT and SNEGSKA (reference sequence). V gave up 0 bases and J gave up 7 bases; unmatched junction bases: 4. CDR3 in amino acids: CSARDWGLANEQFF. CDR3 coding DNA: TGCAGTGCTAGAGATTGGGGACTAGCAAATGAGCAGTTCTTC.

This clonotype has at least ten counts. The V and J genes are TRBV10-3 and TRBJ2-7; D not certain. The CDR3 extends over 14 amino acids. The germline gives CDR1 ENHRY, CDR2 SYGVKD. V lost 10 bases to trimming and J lost 2 bases, with 18 bases between them. The CDR3 sequence is CATTWQPSTYEQYF. The CDR3 DNA follows: TGTGCCACCACTTGGCAGCCCTCAACCTACGAGCAGTACTTC.

This clonotype was recorded many times. The chain uses TRBV6-5 and TRBJ2-5; perhaps TRBD1 as D (5 bases). CDR1 and CDR2 from the germline V gene are MNHEY and SVGAGI. Deletions cut 5 bases from V and 2 bases from J, with 12 bases between. The CDR3 is 14 amino acids. This CDR3 reads CASSLTDSQETQYF. The CDR3 DNA reads TGTGCCAGCAGTCTCACTGACAGTCAAGAGACCCAGTACTTC.

This clonotype was recorded at least ten times. The chain employs TRBV14 and TRBJ1-4; unclear D gene. This CDR3 comprises 15 residues. V was pared by 0 bases and J by 0 bases, with 5 bases between. Germline V gene sequence: CDR1 SGHDN, CDR2 FVKESK. CDR3 nucleotides: TGTGCCAGCAGCCAAGATTGGACAACTAATGAAAAACTGTTTTTT. This sequence encodes CASSQDWTTNEKLFF.

This clonotype was detected many times. The chain has TRBV15 and TRBJ2-3; TRBD2 matches 8 bases. This CDR3 comprises 16 residues. Germline V CDR1 and CDR2: LNHNV, YYDKDF (reference sequence). V shed 3 bases, J shed 3 bases, and the junction held 8 bases outside the gene matches. The CDR3 protein is CATSSRSGRATDTQYF. As DNA, the CDR3 is TGTGCCACCAGCAGCCGAAGCGGGAGAGCGACAGATACGCAGTATTTT.

The chain has TRBV2 and TRBJ2-1; 7 bases are shared with TRBD1. The germline V gene has CDR1 SNHLY and CDR2 FYNNEI. The CDR3 is 13 residues long. V lost 4 bases, J lost 9 bases, and 6 bases stayed unmatched. CDR3 DNA: TGTGCCAGCAGTGGACAGGGATTGAGTGAGCAGTTCTTC. Amino acids: CASSGQGLSEQFF.

This clonotype showed up many times. The chain links TRBV7-2 to TRBJ2-1; 7 nucleotides align to TRBD2. Germline V gives CDR1 SGHTA, CDR2 FQGNSA. J was trimmed by 11 bases and V by 5 bases; bases with no gene match: 9. CDR3 size: 13 residues. As DNA, the CDR3 is TGTGCCAGCAGCCGCACACCAGCGGGAAAGCAGTTCTTC. Its protein is CASSRTPAGKQFF.

In this sample, this clonotype turned up many times. Germline is not matched at one junction end, which may reflect a read error. The chain is built from TRBV10-3 and TRBJ2-1, with D perhaps given as TRBD1 or TRBD2 (8 bases each). In germline, CDR1 is ENHRY, CDR2 SYGVKD. CDR3 length: 13 amino acids. This CDR3 is CAIREGQDRGGIF. CDR3 bases: TGTGCCATCAGGGAGGGACAGGACCGGGGGGGAATCTTC.

This clonotype has at least ten counts. The chain carries TRBV24-1 and TRBJ1-2; D possibly corresponds to TRBD1 (5 bases). Germline CDR1 and CDR2: KGHDR and SFDVKD. CDR3 length equals 15 residues. V was clipped by 3 bases and J by 7 bases, with 17 bases between them. The CDR3 sequence: CATSDGTGPLRGYTF. Written as DNA, the CDR3 is TGTGCCACCAGTGATGGCACGGGGCCGCTACGTGGCTACACCTTC.

The table lists this clonotype with many counts. This chain links TRBV24-1 with TRBJ1-2; D uncertain. V dropped 0 bases and J dropped 4 bases, with 8 bases sitting between them. This CDR3 comprises 14 residues. Per the germline V gene, CDR1 is KGHDR and CDR2 is SFDVKD. The DNA of the CDR3 is TGTGCCACCAGTGATTTGGGCCCCCCCTATGGCTACACCTTC. Protein product: CATSDLGPPYGYTF.

This clonotype was detected many times. The J gene is TRBJ2-5, the V gene TRBV12-3 or TRBV12-4, with a tentative D call TRBD2 (6 bases). This CDR3 has 12 amino acids. V was shortened by 3 bases and J by 5 bases, with 7 bases between the two germline ends. In nucleotides, the CDR3 is TGTGCCAGCAGTTTCCGGGGGGAGACCCAGTACTTC. Its protein is CASSFRGETQYF.

This clonotype was recorded many times. V and J are TRBV19 and TRBJ2-1; 7 bases align to TRBD2. J lost 3 bases, V lost 1 base, and 3 bases had no gene match. The CDR3 sequence is 15 residues long. Germline lookup yields CDR1 LNHDA and CDR2 SQIVND (reference sequence). The CDR3 DNA is TGTGCCAGTAGTATAGCGAGCGGGAACTACAATGAGCAGTTCTTC. Its translation: CASSIASGNYNEQFF. Variable domain in full (rest from reference TRBV19 and TRBJ2-1): DGGITQSPKYLFRKEGQNVTLSCEQNLNHDAMYWYRQDPGQGLRLIYYSQIVNDFQKGDIAEGYSVSREKKESFPLTVTSAQKNPTAFYLCASSIASGNYNEQFFGPGTRLTVL.

This clonotype was detected many times. This rearrangement joins TRBV20-1 to TRBJ2-2, with 7 bases matching TRBD2. The V segment lost 6 bases and the J segment 7 bases; nucleotides outside the gene matches: 17. Germline V CDR1 and CDR2: DFQATT, SNEGSKA (reference sequence). The CDR3 totals 16 residues. This chain's CDR3 is CSAIPSGGRVSGELFF. CDR3 DNA: TGCAGTGCCATTCCAAGTGGAGGGAGGGTGAGCGGGGAGCTGTTTTTT.

This clonotype has ten or more counts. V is TRBV20-1 and J is TRBJ2-5; D remains ambiguous. V dropped 6 bases and J dropped 1 base, with 9 bases sitting between them. This CDR3 has 12 amino acids. Looked up from germline, CDR1 is DFQATT and CDR2 is SNEGSKA (reference sequence). CDR3 DNA: TGCAGTGCGTTGAGAAGCCAAGAGACCCAGTACTTC. Translated, it gives CSALRSQETQYF.